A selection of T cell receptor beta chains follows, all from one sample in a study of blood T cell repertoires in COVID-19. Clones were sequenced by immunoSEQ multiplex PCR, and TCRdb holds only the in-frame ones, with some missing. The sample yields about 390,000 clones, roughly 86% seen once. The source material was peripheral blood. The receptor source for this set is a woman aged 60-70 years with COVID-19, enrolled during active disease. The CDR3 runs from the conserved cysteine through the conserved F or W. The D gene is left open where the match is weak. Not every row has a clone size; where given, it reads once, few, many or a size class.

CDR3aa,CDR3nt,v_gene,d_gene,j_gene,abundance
CASSYNIYEQYF,TGTGCCAGCAGTTACAATATCTACGAGCAGTACTTC,TRBV6-6,-,TRBJ2-7,-
CASSPGTGDFQPQHF,TGCGCCAGCAGCCCCGGGACAGGGGATTTTCAGCCCCAGCATTTT,TRBV5-1,TRBD1,TRBJ1-5,-
CASSRAGTSTDTQYF,TGTGCCAGCAGCCGAGCGGGGACAAGCACAGATACGCAGTATTTT,TRBV28,-,TRBJ2-3,-
CASTSLQGITEAFF,TGTGCCAGCACCTCCCTACAGGGGATTACTGAAGCTTTCTTT,TRBV7-3,TRBD1,TRBJ1-1,-
CASSQDARGSYGYTF,TGTGCCAGCAGCCAAGATGCGCGGGGATCCTATGGCTACACCTTC,TRBV14,-,TRBJ1-2,-
CASSQLAEETQYF,TGTGCCAGCAGCCAACTCGCAGAAGAGACCCAGTACTTC,TRBV3-1/TRBV3-2,-,TRBJ2-5,few
CASSLRQGVNYGYTF,TGTGCCAGCAGCTTACGACAGGGGGTGAACTATGGCTACACCTTC,TRBV7-6,TRBD1,TRBJ1-2,once
CASSVHSYSNQPQHF,TGTGCCAGTAGTGTCCATAGCTATAGCAATCAGCCCCAGCATTTT,TRBV19,-,TRBJ1-5,-
CASSEATGGRALNTGELFF,TGTGCCAGCAGTGAAGCGACGGGGGGCAGGGCCCTGAACACCGGGGAGCTGTTTTTT,TRBV6-1,-,TRBJ2-2,-
CASSVGRVNTEAFF,TGTGCCAGCAGCGTAGGGAGGGTCAACACTGAAGCTTTCTTT,TRBV9,-,TRBJ1-1,-
CASSQDTGVGTEAFF,TGTGCCAGCAGCCAAGATACAGGGGTGGGCACTGAAGCTTTCTTT,TRBV4-2,TRBD1,TRBJ1-1,once
CSVHKAGTGVNTEAFF,TGCAGCGTCCACAAAGCTGGGACAGGGGTGAACACTGAAGCTTTCTTT,TRBV29-1,TRBD1,TRBJ1-1,-
CASSPLGQGYGYTF,TGTGCCAGCAGTCCCCTGGGACAGGGCTATGGCTACACCTTC,TRBV27,TRBD1,TRBJ1-2,-
CASGQGVNTEAFF,TGCGCCAGCGGACAGGGGGTGAACACTGAAGCTTTCTTT,TRBV5-1,TRBD1,TRBJ1-1,once
CASRELAANTGELFF,TGTGCCAGCCGAGAACTAGCGGCTAACACCGGGGAGCTGTTTTTT,TRBV9,TRBD2,TRBJ2-2,-
CASSSGDGKLNTEAFF,TGCGCCAGCAGCTCAGGGGACGGTAAGTTGAACACTGAAGCTTTCTTT,TRBV5-1,-,TRBJ1-1,once
CASPPMLGARYGYTF,TGTGCCAGTCCGCCAATGTTGGGGGCTCGGTATGGCTACACCTTC,TRBV11-2,-,TRBJ1-2,-
CASSHGLAGVTNEKLFF,TGTGCCAGCAGCCACGGGCTCGCGGGGGTCACTAATGAAAAACTGTTTTTT,TRBV4-2,-,TRBJ1-4,-
CASGQTGTTTGELFF,TGTGCCAGCGGTCAAACCGGGACAACAACCGGGGAGCTGTTTTTT,TRBV11-2,-,TRBJ2-2,-
CASSPGGTEQFF,TGTGCCAGCAGCCCCGGCGGGACTGAGCAGTTCTTC,TRBV5-6,-,TRBJ2-1,-
CSVATPNTEAFF,TGCAGCGTTGCGACACCTAACACTGAAGCTTTCTTT,TRBV29-1,-,TRBJ1-1,-
CASSDQGLETQYF,TGTGCCAGCAGTGACCAGGGTCTCGAGACCCAGTACTTC,TRBV2,-,TRBJ2-5,few
CASSEVQYYNEQFF,TGTGCCAGCAGTGAAGTACAGTACTACAATGAGCAGTTCTTC,TRBV6-1,-,TRBJ2-1,-
CASSQKMAGSGNTIYF,TGTGCCAGCAGCCAGAAAATGGCAGGCTCTGGAAACACCATATATTTT,TRBV4-2,-,TRBJ1-3,-
CASSQEGVNTEAFF,TGTGCCAGCAGCCAAGAAGGGGTGAACACTGAAGCTTTCTTT,TRBV3-1/TRBV3-2,-,TRBJ1-1,-
CASFRGNQPQHF,TGTGCCAGCTTCAGGGGTAATCAGCCCCAGCATTTT,TRBV28,-,TRBJ1-5,-
CASSVASTNEKLFF,TGTGCCAGCAGCGTAGCGTCAACTAATGAAAAACTGTTTTTT,TRBV9,-,TRBJ1-4,-
CASTNPNSNSPLHF,TGTGCCAGCACCAACCCCAACAGCAACTCACCCCTCCACTTT,TRBV7-9,-,TRBJ1-6,-
CASSPRDRRGTEAFF,TGTGCCAGCAGCCCCCGGGACAGACGAGGGACTGAAGCTTTCTTT,TRBV9,TRBD1,TRBJ1-1,-
CASSYWTGGETQYF,TGTGCCAGCAGCTACTGGACAGGGGGGGAGACCCAGTACTTC,TRBV5-4,TRBD1,TRBJ2-5,-
CASSEALQLGRGGYTF,TGTGCCAGCAGTGAAGCGCTTCAACTGGGGCGGGGTGGCTACACCTTC,TRBV2,-,TRBJ1-2,-
CASRRTEVNTGELFF,TGTGCCAGCAGGAGAACAGAAGTTAACACCGGGGAGCTGTTTTTT,TRBV6-5,-,TRBJ2-2,-
CASSRGGTYEQYF,TGTGCCAGCAGCCGCGGGGGGACCTACGAGCAGTACTTC,TRBV14,TRBD2,TRBJ2-7,-
CASSSNPGQGALEQYF,TGCGCCAGCAGCTCCAATCCGGGACAGGGGGCCCTCGAGCAGTACTTC,TRBV5-1,TRBD1,TRBJ2-7,-
CASSPYVGSSEAFF,TGCGCCAGCAGCCCATACGTCGGTAGCTCCGAGGCTTTCTTT,TRBV5-1,-,TRBJ1-1,-
CASSPAGLSYEQYF,TGTGCCAGCAGCCCCGCGGGGCTATCCTACGAGCAGTACTTC,TRBV7-3,-,TRBJ2-7,-
CASSYGNLEAGELFF,TGTGCCAGCAGTTACGGTAACCTGGAGGCCGGGGAGCTGTTTTTT,TRBV6-5,-,TRBJ2-2,-